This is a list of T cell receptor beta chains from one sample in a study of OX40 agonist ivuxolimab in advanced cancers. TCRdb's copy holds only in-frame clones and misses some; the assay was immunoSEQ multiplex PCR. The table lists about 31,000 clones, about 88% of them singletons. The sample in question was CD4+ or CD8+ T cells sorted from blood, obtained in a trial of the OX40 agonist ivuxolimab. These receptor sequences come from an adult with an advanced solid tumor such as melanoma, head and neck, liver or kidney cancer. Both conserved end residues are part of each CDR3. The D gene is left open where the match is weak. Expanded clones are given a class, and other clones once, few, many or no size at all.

CDR3 DNA: TGTGCCAGCAGCGTATATGGTTACCCTAGCACAGATACGCAGTATTTT
CDR3 protein: CASSVYGYPSTDTQYF
V gene: TRBV9
clone size: once
J gene: TRBJ2-3
D gene: .

CDR3 DNA: TGTGCCAGCAGACCCACCGGGACGAACACCGGGGAGCTGTTTTTT
CDR3 protein: CASRPTGTNTGELFF
V gene: TRBV27
clone size: few
J gene: TRBJ2-2
D gene: .

CDR3 DNA: TGTGCCAGCAGCCAAGGGGCTCTGTACGAGCAGTACTTC
CDR3 protein: CASSQGALYEQYF
V gene: TRBV4-2
clone size: many
J gene: TRBJ2-7
D gene: .

CDR3 DNA: TGTGCCAGCAGCTTAGTAGGAGGGGCCTATGGCTACACCTTC
CDR3 protein: CASSLVGGAYGYTF
V gene: TRBV7-9
clone size: few
J gene: TRBJ1-2
D gene: .

CDR3 DNA: TGTGCCAGCAGCTTAACAGGGACCGCAGAAGACACTGAAGCTTTCTTT
CDR3 protein: CASSLTGTAEDTEAFF
V gene: TRBV5-6
clone size: .
J gene: TRBJ1-1
D gene: .

CDR3 DNA: TGTGCCAGCAGCCAAGATATGGGGACCGGAAACACCATATATTTT
CDR3 protein: CASSQDMGTGNTIYF
V gene: TRBV14
clone size: .
J gene: TRBJ1-3
D gene: .

CDR3 DNA: TGTGCCAGCAGCTTAGGTGGGAGTCGTTTAACCGGGGAGCTGTTTTTT
CDR3 protein: CASSLGGSRLTGELFF
V gene: TRBV7-2
clone size: .
J gene: TRBJ2-2
D gene: .

CDR3 DNA: TGTGCCAGCAGCTTAGCGATTAGGACAGGCGGCTACGAGCAGTACTTC
CDR3 protein: CASSLAIRTGGYEQYF
V gene: TRBV7-9
clone size: .
J gene: TRBJ2-7
D gene: TRBD1

CDR3 DNA: TGTGCCAGCAGCTCACGGGACACCCAAGAGACCCAGTACTTC
CDR3 protein: CASSSRDTQETQYF
V gene: TRBV7-2
clone size: .
J gene: TRBJ2-5
D gene: .

CDR3 DNA: TGCAGCGTTGGAGGGGTTAGCAATGAGCAGTTCTTC
CDR3 protein: CSVGGVSNEQFF
V gene: TRBV29-1
clone size: .
J gene: TRBJ2-1
D gene: .

CDR3 DNA: TGTGCCAGCAGCTTGGGCCCCCAGGCCAGAGAGCCCCAGCATTTT
CDR3 protein: CASSLGPQAREPQHF
V gene: TRBV5-6
clone size: .
J gene: TRBJ1-5
D gene: .

CDR3 DNA: TGTGCCAGCAGCTTAGCTGCAGGGGCCATGCCTGATACGCAGTATTTT
CDR3 protein: CASSLAAGAMPDTQYF
V gene: TRBV7-6
clone size: .
J gene: TRBJ2-3
D gene: .

CDR3 DNA: TGTGCCAGCAGCACCCTACAGGGTGAGATCTTATATGGCTACACCTTC
CDR3 protein: CASSTLQGEILYGYTF
V gene: TRBV5-4
clone size: .
J gene: TRBJ1-2
D gene: .

CDR3 DNA: TGCAGCGTTGTGGCGGGGATCGAGCAGTACTTC
CDR3 protein: CSVVAGIEQYF
V gene: TRBV29-1
clone size: .
J gene: TRBJ2-7
D gene: .

CDR3 DNA: TGTGCCAGCAGCCTTAAGATATCCCAAGAGACCCAGTACTTC
CDR3 protein: CASSLKISQETQYF
V gene: TRBV7-6
clone size: .
J gene: TRBJ2-5
D gene: .

CDR3 DNA: TGTGCCAGCAACGAGGACGCCACTGGGGCCAACGTCCTGACTTTC
CDR3 protein: CASNEDATGANVLTF
V gene: TRBV9
clone size: few
J gene: TRBJ2-6
D gene: .

CDR3 DNA: TGTGCCAGCAGCATAAGTGGAAGCTCCTACGAGCAGTACTTC
CDR3 protein: CASSISGSSYEQYF
V gene: TRBV9
clone size: .
J gene: TRBJ2-7
D gene: .

CDR3 DNA: TGTGCCAGCAGTGCTCCGGACAGGGGGTACGAGCAGTACTTC
CDR3 protein: CASSAPDRGYEQYF
V gene: TRBV2
clone size: .
J gene: TRBJ2-7
D gene: TRBD1

CDR3 DNA: TGTGCCAGCAGCCAAGAATCGCCCTCCGGTCAGCCCCAGCATTTT
CDR3 protein: CASSQESPSGQPQHF
V gene: TRBV4-2
clone size: once
J gene: TRBJ1-5
D gene: .

CDR3 DNA: TGTGCCAGCAGCCACTCCGGGACAGGGACTTACGAGCAGTACTTC
CDR3 protein: CASSHSGTGTYEQYF
V gene: TRBV13
clone size: .
J gene: TRBJ2-7
D gene: TRBD1

CDR3 DNA: TGTGCCAGCAGTTGGACAGACTCCTACGAGCAGTACTTC
CDR3 protein: CASSWTDSYEQYF
V gene: TRBV6-5
clone size: .
J gene: TRBJ2-7
D gene: .

CDR3 DNA: TGTGCCAGCAGCTTAATAGGAAGCGGGAGGGGAACCGGGGAGCTGTTTTTT
CDR3 protein: CASSLIGSGRGTGELFF
V gene: TRBV7-9
clone size: .
J gene: TRBJ2-2
D gene: TRBD2

CDR3 DNA: TGTGCCAGCAGCACCCAGACAGGGAGCGGGCTCTACAATGAGCAGTTCTTC
CDR3 protein: CASSTQTGSGLYNEQFF
V gene: TRBV13
clone size: .
J gene: TRBJ2-1
D gene: .

CDR3 DNA: TGTGCCAGCAGCCTAGGACAGGGCTCATATGGCTACACCTTC
CDR3 protein: CASSLGQGSYGYTF
V gene: TRBV13
clone size: .
J gene: TRBJ1-2
D gene: TRBD1

CDR3 DNA: TGCGCCAGCAGTGAGGACGTGGCGGGAGGGCCCCCAGATACGCAGTATTTT
CDR3 protein: CASSEDVAGGPPDTQYF
V gene: TRBV10-1
clone size: .
J gene: TRBJ2-3
D gene: TRBD2

CDR3 DNA: TGTGCCAGCAGCTTAAGGGAAGCGGGAGCTTTTCCCTACGAGCAGTACTTC
CDR3 protein: CASSLREAGAFPYEQYF
V gene: TRBV7-3
clone size: .
J gene: TRBJ2-7
D gene: TRBD2

CDR3 DNA: TGTGCCAGCAGCTTAGTGGCCCCTGAAAGTCCCCTCCCCTACGAGCAGTACTTC
CDR3 protein: CASSLVAPESPLPYEQYF
V gene: TRBV7-6
clone size: few
J gene: TRBJ2-7
D gene: .

CDR3 DNA: TGTGCCAGCAGTTGGGGGACAGGGGGCCCCCAGGACATTCAGTACTTC
CDR3 protein: CASSWGTGGPQDIQYF
V gene: TRBV6-6
clone size: once
J gene: TRBJ2-4
D gene: TRBD1

CDR3 DNA: TGTGCCAGCAGCATCCCCGACGAGGGAGGACTCTACAATGAGCAGTTCTTC
CDR3 protein: CASSIPDEGGLYNEQFF
V gene: TRBV9
clone size: .
J gene: TRBJ2-1
D gene: .

CDR3 DNA: TGTGCCAGTAGTATCCGGGCCGATAAGAATGAAAAACTGTTTTTT
CDR3 protein: CASSIRADKNEKLFF
V gene: TRBV19
clone size: .
J gene: TRBJ1-4
D gene: .

CDR3 DNA: TGCAGTGCTAGAGATGGCTATGAGCAGTTCTTC
CDR3 protein: CSARDGYEQFF
V gene: TRBV20-1
clone size: .
J gene: TRBJ2-1
D gene: .

CDR3 DNA: TGTGCCAGCAGCCAGCCGGGACTTCACTACGAGCAGTACTTC
CDR3 protein: CASSQPGLHYEQYF
V gene: TRBV4-2
clone size: .
J gene: TRBJ2-7
D gene: .

CDR3 DNA: TGCGCCAGCAGCCAAGGGGGGGCAGGCTTATACAATGAGCAGTTCTTC
CDR3 protein: CASSQGGAGLYNEQFF
V gene: TRBV4-1
clone size: .
J gene: TRBJ2-1
D gene: .

CDR3 DNA: TGTGCCAGCAGTTTAGGGACTAGCGGGGCCTCCAATGAGCAGTTCTTC
CDR3 protein: CASSLGTSGASNEQFF
V gene: TRBV27
clone size: .
J gene: TRBJ2-1
D gene: TRBD2

CDR3 DNA: TGTGCCAGCAGACCGACAGGGGAAGAGACCCAGTACTTC
CDR3 protein: CASRPTGEETQYF
V gene: TRBV7-8
clone size: .
J gene: TRBJ2-5
D gene: TRBD1

CDR3 DNA: TGCGCCAGCAGCTTTGGCACCGGACTACTCTACTACGAGCAGTACTTC
CDR3 protein: CASSFGTGLLYYEQYF
V gene: TRBV5-1
clone size: once
J gene: TRBJ2-7
D gene: .

CDR3 DNA: TGTGCCAGCAGTGAGGGCTCCTTTGATTTGGATACGCAGTATTTT
CDR3 protein: CASSEGSFDLDTQYF
V gene: TRBV6-4
clone size: .
J gene: TRBJ2-3
D gene: .

CDR3 DNA: TGTGCCGGCCGGGACAGGCGGTACTATGGCTACACCTTC
CDR3 protein: CAGRDRRYYGYTF
V gene: TRBV5-6
clone size: .
J gene: TRBJ1-2
D gene: TRBD1

CDR3 DNA: TGTGCCAGCAGCTTAGGCGGAGGCGGGAGGGTTTACAATGAGCAGTTCTTC
CDR3 protein: CASSLGGGGRVYNEQFF
V gene: TRBV7-6
clone size: once
J gene: TRBJ2-1
D gene: TRBD2

CDR3 DNA: TGTGCCAGCAGCTTAGCCCGGGGGGGGTGGAATGAAAAACTGTTTTTT
CDR3 protein: CASSLARGGWNEKLFF
V gene: TRBV7-8
clone size: .
J gene: TRBJ1-4
D gene: .

CDR3 DNA: TGTGCCAGCAGCCTGACAGATACGCAGTATTTT
CDR3 protein: CASSLTDTQYF
V gene: TRBV5-6
clone size: .
J gene: TRBJ2-3
D gene: .

CDR3 DNA: TGTGCCAGCGGACTAGCGGGACATACAGATACGCAGTATTTT
CDR3 protein: CASGLAGHTDTQYF
V gene: TRBV2
clone size: .
J gene: TRBJ2-3
D gene: TRBD2

CDR3 DNA: TGTGCCAGCAGCCAGGGACTCGAGCAGTTCTTC
CDR3 protein: CASSQGLEQFF
V gene: TRBV7-6
clone size: many
J gene: TRBJ2-1
D gene: .

CDR3 DNA: TGCGCCAGCAGCCAAGGGTGGTCGTCTAGCGGGAGCAATGAGCAGTTCTTC
CDR3 protein: CASSQGWSSSGSNEQFF
V gene: TRBV4-3
clone size: .
J gene: TRBJ2-1
D gene: TRBD2

CDR3 DNA: TGTGCCAGCAGCTTATCTCCCGGTGACGGTGATGACATTCAGTACTTC
CDR3 protein: CASSLSPGDGDDIQYF
V gene: TRBV13
clone size: .
J gene: TRBJ2-4
D gene: .

CDR3 DNA: TGTGCCTGGAGTTCGGGCGCAGGGGCTCCCTACGAGCAGTACTTC
CDR3 protein: CAWSSGAGAPYEQYF
V gene: TRBV30
clone size: once
J gene: TRBJ2-7
D gene: .

CDR3 DNA: TGTGCCAGCAGGTATAGCAATCAGCCCCAGCATTTT
CDR3 protein: CASRYSNQPQHF
V gene: TRBV28
clone size: .
J gene: TRBJ1-5
D gene: .

CDR3 DNA: TGTGCCAGCAGCCAAGGGGCGGGAGCATGGCCCGGGTCCAATGAGCAGTTCTTC
CDR3 protein: CASSQGAGAWPGSNEQFF
V gene: TRBV4-2
clone size: .
J gene: TRBJ2-1
D gene: TRBD2

CDR3 DNA: TGTGCCAGTAGTAGCTCAGTCGAGCAGTACTTC
CDR3 protein: CASSSSVEQYF
V gene: TRBV19
clone size: .
J gene: TRBJ2-7
D gene: .

CDR3 DNA: TGTGCCAGCCTCCCGGGACAGGGTGGATATGGCTACACCTTC
CDR3 protein: CASLPGQGGYGYTF
V gene: TRBV6-1
clone size: .
J gene: TRBJ1-2
D gene: TRBD1

CDR3 DNA: TGTGCCTGGATCGTTGAGGACGACCCCTACGAGCAGTACTTC
CDR3 protein: CAWIVEDDPYEQYF
V gene: TRBV30
clone size: .
J gene: TRBJ2-7
D gene: .

CDR3 DNA: TGTGCCAGCAGCCAGGACACTTCCTACGAGCAGTACTTC
CDR3 protein: CASSQDTSYEQYF
V gene: TRBV11-2
clone size: .
J gene: TRBJ2-7
D gene: .

CDR3 DNA: TGTGCCAGCAGTTCCTGGACAGGGGAGGACGAGCAGTACTTC
CDR3 protein: CASSSWTGEDEQYF
V gene: TRBV7-9
clone size: .
J gene: TRBJ2-7
D gene: TRBD1

CDR3 DNA: TGTGCCAGTAGTCTTATCGGGAGTGACTACAATGAGCAGTTCTTC
CDR3 protein: CASSLIGSDYNEQFF
V gene: TRBV19
clone size: .
J gene: TRBJ2-1
D gene: .

CDR3 DNA: TGTGCCAGCAGTCGACAGGGGGCGCGAACTAATGAAAAACTGTTTTTT
CDR3 protein: CASSRQGARTNEKLFF
V gene: TRBV28
clone size: .
J gene: TRBJ1-4
D gene: TRBD1

CDR3 DNA: TGTGCCAGCGAGGGCACCCACTATGGCTACACCTTC
CDR3 protein: CASEGTHYGYTF
V gene: TRBV9
clone size: .
J gene: TRBJ1-2
D gene: .

CDR3 DNA: TGTGCCAGCAGCTCGCAGACCGGGACAGGGATGGTCGAGCAGTACTTC
CDR3 protein: CASSSQTGTGMVEQYF
V gene: TRBV7-8
clone size: .
J gene: TRBJ2-7
D gene: TRBD1

CDR3 DNA: TGTGCCAGCAGCTTTCAAGAGACCCAGTACTTC
CDR3 protein: CASSFQETQYF
V gene: TRBV11-3
clone size: .
J gene: TRBJ2-5
D gene: .

CDR3 DNA: TGTGCCAGCAGCTTAGTGAAGTCTCTTGACGGCTACACCTTC
CDR3 protein: CASSLVKSLDGYTF
V gene: TRBV7-9
clone size: few
J gene: TRBJ1-2
D gene: .